The clone carrying this TCR beta chain was found many times. Antigen unknown. A much larger clone differs from this one at a single base, so this may be a read error. The CDR3 runs 15 residues. CDR1 is SEHNR and CDR2 is FQNEAQ in the germline V gene (reference sequence). This sample was taken from a study of breast tumors, draining lymph nodes, adjacent tissues. General study findings and limits: Tumors had less TCR diversity than lymph nodes, more than nontumor tissue.

From the multiplex PCR reads, TCRdb called clonotypes with MiXCR, one entry per CDR3 protein. The top ten hold roughly 2.2% of the sample, which has around 130,000 distinct CDR3 sequences, around a third seen once. The lymph nodes were axillary draining lymph nodes from breast cancer patients. Sequenced: axillary lymph node tissue. The rearrangement links TRBV7-9 to TRBJ2-5; 7 bases match TRBD2. The receptor comes from a female donor with breast cancer. Some clones in this sample may be carry-over from other donors' samples. This CDR3 is CASSRYRREGETQHF. The CDR3 nucleotides read TGTGCCAGCAGCCGTTATAGGAGGGAGGGAGAGACCCAGCACTTC.